A single sample is the source of the 16 T cell receptor beta chains below, sequenced in a study of cytomegalovirus exposure and HLA in healthy donors. Primers: 60 Vbeta forward and 13 Jbeta reverse. Only in-frame clones appear in the TCRdb table, and some are missing; sequencing was by immunoSEQ multiplex PCR. The sample records about 160,000 clones, roughly 89% being singletons. The sample was PBMCs. All receptors come from a woman aged 25 to 39 in good health and CMV-seronegative.

This clone was found once. The chain joins TRBV5-1 to TRBJ2-1, with TRBD2 identical over 8 bases. Germline CDR1 and CDR2: SGHRS and YFSETQ. The CDR3 consists of 16 residues. With V trimmed by 4 bases and J by 4 bases, 10 bases remained unmatched. CDR3 in amino acids: CASSRRTSWTYNEQFF. In nucleotides, the CDR3 is TGCGCCAGCAGCAGACGGACTAGCTGGACTTACAATGAGCAGTTCTTC.

This chain links TRBV29-1 with TRBJ1-1, with D maybe TRBD1 (6 bases). The germline V gene encodes CDR1 SQVTM and CDR2 ANQGSEA. CDR3 length equals 12 residues. V was cut by 8 bases and J by 0 bases, with 10 bases left in between. The CDR3 coding sequence is TGCAGCTCGGACAGAATGAACACTGAAGCTTTCTTT. It yields the protein CSSDRMNTEAFF.

The chain joins TRBV9 to TRBJ1-3; a weak D match, TRBD1 (6 bases). This CDR3 spans 17 amino acids. Germline V gives CDR1 SGDLS, CDR2 YYNGEE. V lost 3 bases, J lost 2 bases, and 18 bases lay in between. This chain's CDR3 is CASSARKQGATGNTIYF. Here the CDR3 DNA reads TGTGCCAGCAGCGCACGGAAACAGGGTGCCACTGGAAACACCATATATTTT.

CDR3 amino acids: CASSEEDRRNQPQHF. DNA for the CDR3: TGTGCCAGCAGCGAAGAGGACAGACGCAATCAGCCCCAGCATTTT. The chain is built from TRBV7-2 and TRBJ1-5; D perhaps matches TRBD1 (6 bases). V shed 5 bases and J shed 2 bases, with 13 bases lying between them. This CDR3 has 15 amino acids. Germline-derived CDR1 and CDR2 are SGHTA and FQGNSA.

The chain uses TRBV4-1 and TRBJ2-7, with 8 bases fitting TRBD2. The CDR3 sequence is 16 residues long. V gave up 5 bases and J gave up 3 bases; unmatched junction bases: 12. Germline CDR1 reads MGHRA; CDR2 reads YSYEKL. CDR3 sequence reads: CASSWARGSGGYEQYF. DNA of the CDR3: TGCGCCAGCAGCTGGGCCCGGGGAAGCGGGGGCTACGAGCAGTACTTC.

The rearrangement links TRBV5-1 to TRBJ2-1; TRBD2 aligns across 8 bases. The junction had 9 bases not matched to a gene; V was cut back by 0 bases and J by 7 bases. Germline CDR1 reads SGHRS; CDR2 reads YFSETQ. The CDR3 is made up of 16 amino acids. This chain's CDR3 is CASSLGLGTRSNEQFF. CDR3 in DNA: TGCGCCAGCAGCTTGGGACTCGGGACTAGATCTAATGAGCAGTTCTTC.

This clone was observed a handful of times. Here the CDR3 reads CASSTSPGGPQFF. CDR3 in DNA: TGTGCCAGCAGCACCTCCCCAGGGGGGCCCCAGTTCTTC. This sequence joins TRBV6-6 and TRBJ2-1; TRBD1 might be the D (7 bases). CDR3 length: 13 amino acids. In germline, CDR1 is MNHNY, CDR2 SVGAGI (reference sequence). V shed 6 bases and J shed 13 bases, with 19 bases lying between them.

This chain connects TRBV15 to TRBJ2-1; TRBD1 matches 8 bases. The V and J ends lost 5 bases and 4 bases, in that order; junction bases with no gene match: 10. From germline, CDR1 is LNHNV and CDR2 YYDKDF (reference sequence). This CDR3 is built from 16 residues. The CDR3 reads CATSGKDRGVYNEQFF. The CDR3, as DNA: TGTGCCACCAGCGGGAAAGACAGGGGAGTTTACAATGAGCAGTTCTTC. The complete variable domain, with remaining parts taken from reference TRBV15 and TRBJ2-1, reads DAMVIQNPRYQVTQFGKPVTLSCSQTLNHNVMYWYQQKSSQAPKLLFHYYDKDFNNEADTPDNFQSRRPNTSFCFLDIRSPGLGDTAMYLCATSGKDRGVYNEQFFGPGTRLTVL.

V usage is TRBV19 and J usage is TRBJ2-5; 7 positions match TRBD2. The CDR3 is 16 amino acids. The V and J ends lost 3 bases and 2 bases, in that order; junction bases with no gene match: 9. CDR1 is LNHDA, CDR2 SQIVND, per germline (reference sequence). CDR3 bases: TGTGCCAGTAGTATCTCTACGGGAGGTGGGCAAGAGACCCAGTACTTC. This codes for CASSISTGGGQETQYF.

The V and J genes are TRBV27 and TRBJ2-1; 10 bases line up with TRBD1. The CDR3 consists of 15 residues. Trimming removed 5 bases from V and 5 bases from J; junction bases left unmatched: 6. The germline V gene encodes CDR1 MNHEY and CDR2 SMNVEV (reference sequence). CDR3 sequence reads: CASSPGTGADNEQFF. The DNA of the CDR3 is TGTGCCAGCAGTCCCGGGACAGGGGCTGACAATGAGCAGTTCTTC.

Written as DNA, the CDR3 is TGTGCCAGCAGCTTAGGGGGGGACTCAACCTACGAGCAGTACTTC. Its protein is CASSLGGDSTYEQYF. The chain couples TRBV7-6 to TRBJ2-7, with D possibly TRBD2 on 6 matching bases. V lost 1 base, J lost 2 bases, and 12 bases lay in between. There are 15 residues in the CDR3. Germline V gene data show CDR1 as SGHVS and CDR2 as FNYEAQ.

The V call is TRBV11-2, the J call TRBJ2-7; perhaps TRBD1 as D (6 bases). V dropped 1 base and J dropped 0 bases, with 10 bases sitting between them. Germline loops: CDR1 SGHAT, CDR2 FQNNGV. The CDR3 is 15 amino acids. CDR3 nucleotides: TGTGCCAGCAGCTTAGTTGGGACACTCTCCTACGAGCAGTACTTC. As protein: CASSLVGTLSYEQYF.

This clone was observed a single time. The chain joins TRBV28 to TRBJ2-7; TRBD1 aligns across 7 bases. The CDR3 has 11 amino acids. Germline V gene data show CDR1 as MDHEN and CDR2 as SYDVKM. V lost 11 bases to trimming and J lost 7 bases; unmatched junction nucleotides: 8. The CDR3: CAATGVGEQYF. As DNA, the CDR3 is TGTGCCGCCACAGGGGTTGGTGAGCAGTACTTC.

This sequence joins TRBV27 and TRBJ1-1, with D uncertain. In germline, CDR1 is MNHEY, CDR2 SMNVEV (reference sequence). The CDR3 extends over 12 amino acids. Between the trimmed V and J ends, which lost 7 bases and 0 bases, there was a span of 6 bases. This CDR3 reads CASKFMNTEAFF. The DNA for the CDR3 is TGTGCCAGCAAATTCATGAACACTGAAGCTTTCTTT.

The chain has TRBV5-6 and TRBJ2-1; 9 bases agree with TRBD2. The CDR3 runs 16 residues. The V and J ends lost 4 bases and 0 bases, in that order; junction bases with no gene match: 5. CDR1 is SGHDT, CDR2 YYEEEE, per germline. The CDR3 sequence is CASSLASGASYNEQFF. CDR3 in DNA: TGTGCCAGCAGCCTCGCTAGCGGGGCCTCCTACAATGAGCAGTTCTTC.

This chain connects TRBV27 to TRBJ2-7, with 9 bases fitting TRBD2. CDR3 length: 14 amino acids. The V and J ends lost 5 bases and 4 bases, in that order; junction bases with no gene match: 6. Germline V gene sequence: CDR1 MNHEY, CDR2 SMNVEV (reference sequence). DNA for the CDR3: TGTGCCAGCAGTGGGGGACTAGCAGGGTACGAGCAGTACTTC. Protein: CASSGGLAGYEQYF.